This TCR beta chain was documented in a study of cytomegalovirus exposure and HLA in healthy donors. The V end was cut by 8 bases, the J end by 9 bases, with 23 bases between. CDR1 and CDR2 (germline): SQVTM, ANQGSEA. The CDR3 runs to 14 residues. PCR involved 60 Vbeta and 13 Jbeta primers. Clones were sequenced by immunoSEQ multiplex PCR, and TCRdb holds only the in-frame ones, with some missing. This table has some 110,000 clones, about 74% appearing once. Study-wide findings and caveats: A prior analysis recorded that most TCR beta V segments were productive about 87% or about 30% of the time. In a later analysis, HLA-C alleles had the fewest associated TCRs, DRB1 alleles the most. Analyzed later, most CMV-associated TCR beta chains appeared HLA-restricted.

Remarks on this clone: Its antigen remains unidentified.

The source of this sequence is a woman aged 45-59 years in good health and CMV-seropositive. Sequenced input: PBMCs. The V call is TRBV29-1, the J call TRBJ1-3, with D perhaps matching TRBD1 (5 bases). DNA of the CDR3: TGCAGCATCTGGACGCAGGGTGGTCAAGGCACCATATATTTT. Its protein product is CSIWTQGGQGTIYF.